These T cell receptor beta chains were read from a single sample in a study of OX40 agonist ivuxolimab in advanced cancers. Using immunoSEQ multiplex PCR, the repertoire was profiled, and TCRdb retains in-frame clones only, with some absent. The sample includes tens of thousands of clones, about 93% of them seen just once. Sequenced material: CD4+ or CD8+ T cells sorted from blood, taken in a trial of the OX40 agonist ivuxolimab. The receptors come from an adult with an advanced solid tumor such as melanoma, head and neck, liver or kidney cancer. Each CDR3 is given with its conserved first and last residue. The D gene is left open where the match is weak. Clone size is shown for a subset of rows, as once, few, many or a class of expanded clone.

. TRBJ2-1 TRBV28 TRBD2 TGTGCCAGCAGTTTACCGGGACTAGCGGTTAATCAGCAGTTCTTC CASSLPGLAVNQQFF
. TRBJ2-2 TRBV18 . TGTGCCGGCTCACCACCACGCGCGAACACCGGGGAGCTGTTTTTT CAGSPPRANTGELFF
. TRBJ1-5 TRBV28 . TGTGCCAGCAGGGTAATCAATCAGCCCCAGCATTTT CASRVINQPQHF
. TRBJ2-3 TRBV6-5 . TGTGCCAGCAGTTACTCGGAGGGGGCATATACGCAGTATTTT CASSYSEGAYTQYF
once TRBJ1-1 TRBV11-2 . TGTGCCAGCAGCTTAGTGTTAGCGAACACTGAAGCTTTCTTT CASSLVLANTEAFF
once TRBJ1-4 TRBV28 . TGTGCCAGCAGTCCCCGGACCTTAAATGAAAAACTGTTTTTT CASSPRTLNEKLFF
. TRBJ2-6 TRBV9 . TGTGCCAGCAGCGTAGAAGGGGCCAACGTCCTGACTTTC CASSVEGANVLTF
. TRBJ1-1 TRBV7-9 . TGTGCCAGCAGCTCCCAGATTGGCGTTGAGGCTTTCTTT CASSSQIGVEAFF
. TRBJ2-1 TRBV28 TRBD2 TGTGCCAGCCGGGGCGGGAGTATTAATGAGCAGTTCTTC CASRGGSINEQFF
. TRBJ2-7 TRBV28 TRBD1 TGTGCCAACCAAGACAGGGGGGATGCCGAGCAGTACTTC CANQDRGDAEQYF
once TRBJ2-3 TRBV6-6 . TGTGCCAGCAGTTACGACGCGGGCGATCGCACAGATACGCAGTATTTT CASSYDAGDRTDTQYF
. TRBJ1-2 TRBV9 TRBD1 TGTGCCAGCAGCGAGGGGACAGTAAACTATGGCTACACCTTC CASSEGTVNYGYTF
. TRBJ2-7 TRBV5-6 TRBD2 TGTGCCAGCAGCAGTAGCGGGAGCTTCCGTCAGCAGTACTTC CASSSSGSFRQQYF
. TRBJ1-1 TRBV7-8 . TGTGCCAGCAGCTTAATAGTCGGGGGCGGACTCACTGAAGCTTTCTTT CASSLIVGGGLTEAFF
. TRBJ2-5 TRBV29-1 TRBD1 TGCAGCGTCTTGGAAGGGACAGGGGAATGGACCCAGTACTTC CSVLEGTGEWTQYF
. TRBJ2-7 TRBV11-1 . TGTGCCAGCAGCTTGTCTGCAGGTCGCTACGAGCAGTACTTC CASSLSAGRYEQYF
. TRBJ2-7 TRBV30 . TGTGCCTGGAGTCCGGCCCCACGGTACGAGCAGTACTTC CAWSPAPRYEQYF
. TRBJ2-1 TRBV19 TRBD2 TGTGCCAGTAGAATAGCGGGAGGGCCTGATGAGCAGTTCTTC CASRIAGGPDEQFF
. TRBJ2-1 TRBV7-3 TRBD2 TGTGCCAGCAGCCTATTGGCGGGAGGGTACAATGAGCAGTTCTTC CASSLLAGGYNEQFF
once TRBJ2-2 TRBV27 . TGTGCCAGCAGAGATGAGGTCCGGTCGGCCGGGGAGCTGTTTTTT CASRDEVRSAGELFF
. TRBJ2-7 TRBV6-1 TRBD2 TGTGCCAGCAGAGATAGCGGGAGCTTGGCCTACGAGCAGTACTTC CASRDSGSLAYEQYF
. TRBJ2-3 TRBV21-1 . TGTGCCAGCAGCAAAGACACAGATACGCAGTATTTT CASSKDTDTQYF
once TRBJ2-5 TRBV18 . TGTGCCAGCTCACCACTCGAAGAGACCCAGTACTTC CASSPLEETQYF
. TRBJ2-7 TRBV28 . TGTGCCACGCCCTCAGGAGTTAACATTTACGAGCAGTACTTC CATPSGVNIYEQYF
. TRBJ2-7 TRBV28 . TGTGCCAGCAGTTTATTCCCCTACGAGCAGTACTTC CASSLFPYEQYF
. TRBJ1-1 TRBV5-1 . TGCGCCAGCAGCTTGGGACAGGAGGCGAACACTGAAGCTTTCTTT CASSLGQEANTEAFF
. TRBJ2-3 TRBV4-2 TRBD1 TGTGCCAGCAGCACACGACAGGGGCCCGCAGATACGCAGTATTTT CASSTRQGPADTQYF
. TRBJ2-7 TRBV2 . TGTGCCAGCAGTTTCCAGGGGGGAAGCCACGAGCAGTACTTC CASSFQGGSHEQYF
. TRBJ2-1 TRBV15 . TGTGCCACCAGCAGAGGTCCCAGCTGGGGCAATGAGCAGTTCTTC CATSRGPSWGNEQFF
. TRBJ1-2 TRBV7-9 . TGTGCCAGCAGCTTACACAGGGATGGCTACACCTTC CASSLHRDGYTF
. TRBJ1-5 TRBV5-5 TRBD1 TGTGCCAGCAGCTTGGCCCGGGACAGTAATCAGCCCCAGCATTTT CASSLARDSNQPQHF